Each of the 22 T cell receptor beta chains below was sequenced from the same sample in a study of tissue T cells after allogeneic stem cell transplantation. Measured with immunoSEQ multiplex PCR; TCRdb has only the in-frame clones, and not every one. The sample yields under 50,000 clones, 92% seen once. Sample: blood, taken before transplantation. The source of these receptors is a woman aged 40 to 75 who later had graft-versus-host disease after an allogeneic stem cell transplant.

DNA for the CDR3: TGCGCCAGCAGCTTCCAGGTAGGGCCCAATGAGCAGTTCTTC. It translates to CASSFQVGPNEQFF. The genes are TRBV5-1 and TRBJ2-1, with D unclear. Germline lookup yields CDR1 SGHRS and CDR2 YFSETQ. V lost 2 bases, J lost 6 bases, and 12 bases lay in between. The CDR3 consists of 14 residues.

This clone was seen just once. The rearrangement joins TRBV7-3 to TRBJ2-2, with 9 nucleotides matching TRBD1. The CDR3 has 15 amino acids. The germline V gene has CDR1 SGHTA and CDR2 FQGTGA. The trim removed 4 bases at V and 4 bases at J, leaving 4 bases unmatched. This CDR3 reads CASSSQGAPTGELFF. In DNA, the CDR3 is TGTGCCAGCAGCTCACAGGGGGCGCCCACCGGGGAGCTGTTTTTT.

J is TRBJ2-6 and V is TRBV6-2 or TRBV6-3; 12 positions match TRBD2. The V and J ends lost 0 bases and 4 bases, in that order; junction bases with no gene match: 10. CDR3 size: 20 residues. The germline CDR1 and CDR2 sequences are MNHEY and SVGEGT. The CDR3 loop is CASSYSRTTSGSRGANVLTF. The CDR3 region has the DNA TGTGCCAGCAGTTACTCGAGAACGACTAGCGGGAGCAGGGGGGCCAACGTCCTGACTTTC.

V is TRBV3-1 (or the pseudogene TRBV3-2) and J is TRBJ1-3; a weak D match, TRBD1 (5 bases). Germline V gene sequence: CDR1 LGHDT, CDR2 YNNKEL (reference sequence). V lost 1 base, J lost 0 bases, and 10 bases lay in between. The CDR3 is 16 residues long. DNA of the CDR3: TGTGCCAGCAGCCAAGGGGGGGTCGACTCTGGAAACACCATATATTTT. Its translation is CASSQGGVDSGNTIYF.

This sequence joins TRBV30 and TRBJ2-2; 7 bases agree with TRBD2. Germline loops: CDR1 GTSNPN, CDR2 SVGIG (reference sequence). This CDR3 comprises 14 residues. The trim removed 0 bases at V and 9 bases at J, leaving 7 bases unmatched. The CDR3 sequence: CAWSVGREDRELFF. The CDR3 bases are TGTGCCTGGAGTGTAGGTCGGGAGGACAGGGAGCTGTTTTTT.

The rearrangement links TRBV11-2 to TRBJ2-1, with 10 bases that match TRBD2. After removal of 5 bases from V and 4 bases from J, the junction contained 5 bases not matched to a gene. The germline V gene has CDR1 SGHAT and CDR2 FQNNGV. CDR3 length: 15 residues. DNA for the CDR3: TGTGCCAGCAGCCAAGGGACTAGCGAGTACAATGAGCAGTTCTTC. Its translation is CASSQGTSEYNEQFF. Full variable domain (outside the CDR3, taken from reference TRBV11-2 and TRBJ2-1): EAGVAQSPRYKIIEKRQSVAFWCNPISGHATLYWYQQILGQGPKLLIQFQNNGVVDDSQLPKDRFSAERLKGVDSTLKIQPAKLEDSAVYLCASSQGTSEYNEQFFGPGTRLTVL.

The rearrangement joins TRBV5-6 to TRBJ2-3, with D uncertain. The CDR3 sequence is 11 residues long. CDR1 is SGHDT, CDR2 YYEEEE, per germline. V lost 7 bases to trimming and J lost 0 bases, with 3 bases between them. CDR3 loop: CASASTDTQYF. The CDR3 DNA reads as TGTGCCAGCGCTAGCACAGATACGCAGTATTTT.

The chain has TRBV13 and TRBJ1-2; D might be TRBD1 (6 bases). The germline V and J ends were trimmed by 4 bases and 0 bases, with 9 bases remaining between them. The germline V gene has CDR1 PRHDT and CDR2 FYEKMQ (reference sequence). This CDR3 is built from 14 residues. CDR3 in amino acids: CASSYRTANYGYTF. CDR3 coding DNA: TGTGCCAGCAGCTACAGGACAGCTAACTATGGCTACACCTTC.

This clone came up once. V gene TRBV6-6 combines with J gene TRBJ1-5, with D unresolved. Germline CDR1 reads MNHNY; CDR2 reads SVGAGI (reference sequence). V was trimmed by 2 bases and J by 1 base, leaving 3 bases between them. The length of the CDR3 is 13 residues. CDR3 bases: TGTGCCAGCAGTTACGGCAGCAATCAGCCCCAGCATTTT. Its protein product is CASSYGSNQPQHF.

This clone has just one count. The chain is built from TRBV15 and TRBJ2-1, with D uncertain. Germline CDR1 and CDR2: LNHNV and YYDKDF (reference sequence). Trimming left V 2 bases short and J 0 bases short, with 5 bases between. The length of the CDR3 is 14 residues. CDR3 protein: CATSRPSSYNEQFF. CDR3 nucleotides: TGTGCCACCAGCAGACCAAGCTCCTACAATGAGCAGTTCTTC.

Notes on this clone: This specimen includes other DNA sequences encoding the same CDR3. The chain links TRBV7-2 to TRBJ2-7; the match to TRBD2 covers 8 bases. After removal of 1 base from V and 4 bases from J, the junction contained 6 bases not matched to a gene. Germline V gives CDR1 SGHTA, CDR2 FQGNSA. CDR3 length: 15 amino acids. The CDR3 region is CASSLESGRGYEQYF. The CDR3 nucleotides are TGTGCCAGCAGCTTAGAGAGCGGGAGAGGGTACGAGCAGTACTTC.

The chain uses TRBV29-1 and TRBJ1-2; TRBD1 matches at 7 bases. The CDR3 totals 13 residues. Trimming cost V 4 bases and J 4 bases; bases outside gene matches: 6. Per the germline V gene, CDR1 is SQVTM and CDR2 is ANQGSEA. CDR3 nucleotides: TGCAGCGTTGCCCCGACAGGGACCTATGGCTACACCTTC. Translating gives CSVAPTGTYGYTF.

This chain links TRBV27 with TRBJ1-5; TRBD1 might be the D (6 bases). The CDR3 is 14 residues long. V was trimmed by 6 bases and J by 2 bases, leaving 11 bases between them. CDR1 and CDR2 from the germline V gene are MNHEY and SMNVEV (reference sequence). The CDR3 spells CASSRRQGNQPQHF. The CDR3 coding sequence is TGTGCCAGCAGCCGACGACAGGGCAATCAGCCCCAGCATTTT.

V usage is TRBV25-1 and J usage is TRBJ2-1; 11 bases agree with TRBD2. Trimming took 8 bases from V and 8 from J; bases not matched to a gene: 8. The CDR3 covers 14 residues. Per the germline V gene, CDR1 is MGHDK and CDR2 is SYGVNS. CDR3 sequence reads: CASGLAGFPHEQFF. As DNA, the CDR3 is TGTGCCAGCGGACTAGCGGGTTTCCCCCATGAGCAGTTCTTC.

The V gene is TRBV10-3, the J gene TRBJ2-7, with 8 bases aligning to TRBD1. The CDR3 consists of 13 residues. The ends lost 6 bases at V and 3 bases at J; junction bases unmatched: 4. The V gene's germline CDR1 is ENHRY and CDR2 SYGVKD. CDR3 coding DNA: TGTGCCATCAGGGACAGGGAGCGCTACGAGCAGTACTTC. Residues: CAIRDRERYEQYF.

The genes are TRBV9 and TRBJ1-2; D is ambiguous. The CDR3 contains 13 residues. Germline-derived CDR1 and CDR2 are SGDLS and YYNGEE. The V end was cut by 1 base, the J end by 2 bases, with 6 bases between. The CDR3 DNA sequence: TGTGCCAGCAGCGTACTGGAGAACTATGGCTACACCTTC. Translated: CASSVLENYGYTF.

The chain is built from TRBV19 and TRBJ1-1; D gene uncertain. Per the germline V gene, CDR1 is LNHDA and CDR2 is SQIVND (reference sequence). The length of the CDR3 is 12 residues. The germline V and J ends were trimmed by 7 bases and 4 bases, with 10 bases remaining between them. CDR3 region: CASNWEGTEAFF. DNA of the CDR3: TGTGCCAGTAACTGGGAGGGCACTGAAGCTTTCTTT.

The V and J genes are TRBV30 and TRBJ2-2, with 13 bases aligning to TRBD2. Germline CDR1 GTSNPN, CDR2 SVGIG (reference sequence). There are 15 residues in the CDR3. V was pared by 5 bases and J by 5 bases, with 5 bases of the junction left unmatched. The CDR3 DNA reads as TGTGCCTGGGAGCGGACTAGCGGGAGTACCGGGGAGCTGTTTTTT. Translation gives CAWERTSGSTGELFF. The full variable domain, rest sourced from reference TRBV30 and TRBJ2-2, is SQTIHQWPATLVQPVGSPLSLECTVEGTSNPNLYWYRQAAGRGLQLLFYSVGIGQISSEVPQNLSASRPQDRQFILSSKKLLLSDSGFYLCAWERTSGSTGELFFGEGSRLTVL.

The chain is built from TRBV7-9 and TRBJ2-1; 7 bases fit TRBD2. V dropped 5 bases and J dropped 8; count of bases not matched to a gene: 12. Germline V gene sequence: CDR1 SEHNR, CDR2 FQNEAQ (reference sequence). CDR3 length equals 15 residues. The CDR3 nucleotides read TGTGCCAGCAGCCTCGACGCGGGAGTGTTCTATGAGCAGTTCTTC. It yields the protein CASSLDAGVFYEQFF.

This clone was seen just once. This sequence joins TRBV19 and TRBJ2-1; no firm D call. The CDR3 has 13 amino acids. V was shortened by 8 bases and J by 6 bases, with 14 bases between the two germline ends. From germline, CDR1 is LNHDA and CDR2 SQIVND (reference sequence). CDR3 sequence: CASGTRIFNEQFF. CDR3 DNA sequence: TGTGCCAGTGGAACCAGGATTTTCAATGAGCAGTTCTTC.

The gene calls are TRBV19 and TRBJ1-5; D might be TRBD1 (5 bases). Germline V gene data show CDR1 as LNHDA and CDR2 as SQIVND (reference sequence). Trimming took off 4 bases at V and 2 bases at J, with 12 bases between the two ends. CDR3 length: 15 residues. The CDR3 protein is CASSTRTRGNQPQHF. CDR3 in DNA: TGTGCCAGTAGTACCCGGACAAGGGGCAATCAGCCCCAGCATTTT.

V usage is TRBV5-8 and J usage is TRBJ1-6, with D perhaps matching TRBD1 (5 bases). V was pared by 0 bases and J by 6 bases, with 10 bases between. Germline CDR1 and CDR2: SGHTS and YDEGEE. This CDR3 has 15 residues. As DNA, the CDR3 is TGTGCCAGCAGCTTGGAGGGGAACCGTAATTCACCCCTCCACTTT. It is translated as CASSLEGNRNSPLHF.